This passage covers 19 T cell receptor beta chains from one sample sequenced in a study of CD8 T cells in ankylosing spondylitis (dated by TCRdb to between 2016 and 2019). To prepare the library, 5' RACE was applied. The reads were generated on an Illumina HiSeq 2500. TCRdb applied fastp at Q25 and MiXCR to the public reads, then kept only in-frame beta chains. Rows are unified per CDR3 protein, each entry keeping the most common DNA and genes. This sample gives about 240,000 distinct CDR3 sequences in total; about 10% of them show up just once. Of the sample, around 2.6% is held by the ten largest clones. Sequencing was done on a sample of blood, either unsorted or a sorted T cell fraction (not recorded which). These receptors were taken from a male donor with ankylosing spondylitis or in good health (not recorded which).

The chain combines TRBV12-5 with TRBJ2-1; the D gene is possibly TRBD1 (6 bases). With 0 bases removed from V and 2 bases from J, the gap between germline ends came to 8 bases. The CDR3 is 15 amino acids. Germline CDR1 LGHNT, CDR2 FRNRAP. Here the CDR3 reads CASGLVQGTYNEQFF. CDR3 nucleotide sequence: TGTGCTAGTGGTTTGGTACAGGGTACCTACAATGAGCAGTTCTTC.

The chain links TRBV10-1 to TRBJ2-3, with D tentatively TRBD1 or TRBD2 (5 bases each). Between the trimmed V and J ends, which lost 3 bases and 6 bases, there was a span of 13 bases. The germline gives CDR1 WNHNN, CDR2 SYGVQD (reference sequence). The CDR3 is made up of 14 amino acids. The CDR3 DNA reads TGCGCCAGCAGTGAACCTGAGGGACGGGATACGCAGTATTTT. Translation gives CASSEPEGRDTQYF.

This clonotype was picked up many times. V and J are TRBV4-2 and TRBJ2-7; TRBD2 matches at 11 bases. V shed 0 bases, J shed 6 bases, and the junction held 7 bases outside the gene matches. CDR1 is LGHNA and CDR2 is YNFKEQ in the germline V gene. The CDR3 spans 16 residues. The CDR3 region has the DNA TGTGCCAGCAGCCAAGATCGCGCTAGCGGGGGGAGCGAGCAGTACTTC. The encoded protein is CASSQDRASGGSEQYF.

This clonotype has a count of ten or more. CDR3 nucleotide sequence: TGCGCCAGCAGCCGACCTTCGGGGTCTAACGAGCAGTACTTC. The encoded protein is CASSRPSGSNEQYF. The genes are TRBV4-1 and TRBJ2-7; the D gene is possibly TRBD2 (5 bases). Germline V gene lookup returns CDR1 MGHRA and CDR2 YSYEKL. V lost 4 bases and J 5 bases, leaving 15 bases between the germline ends. The CDR3 runs to 14 residues.

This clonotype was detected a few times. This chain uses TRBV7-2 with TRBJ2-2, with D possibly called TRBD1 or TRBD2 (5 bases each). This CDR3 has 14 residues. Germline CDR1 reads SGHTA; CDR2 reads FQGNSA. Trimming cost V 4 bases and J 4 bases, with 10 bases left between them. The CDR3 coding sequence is TGTGCCAGCAGCTCCATGAGGGGCACCGGGGAGCTGTTTTTT. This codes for CASSSMRGTGELFF.

CDR3 in DNA: TGTGCCAGCAGCCAAGAATGGCCCGGGGGCCATCAGCCCCAGCATTTT. Protein: CASSQEWPGGHQPQHF. The chain has TRBV4-2 and TRBJ1-5, with D perhaps TRBD1 (6 bases). Per germline, CDR1 LGHNA and CDR2 YNFKEQ. V was pared by 0 bases and J by 5 bases, with 14 bases between. This CDR3 spans 16 amino acids.

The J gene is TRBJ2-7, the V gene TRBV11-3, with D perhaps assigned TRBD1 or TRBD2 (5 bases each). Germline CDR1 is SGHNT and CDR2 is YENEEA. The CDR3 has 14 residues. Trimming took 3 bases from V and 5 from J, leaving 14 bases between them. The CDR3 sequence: CASSFGGENDEQYF. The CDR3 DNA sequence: TGTGCCAGCAGCTTTGGGGGAGAAAACGACGAGCAGTACTTC.

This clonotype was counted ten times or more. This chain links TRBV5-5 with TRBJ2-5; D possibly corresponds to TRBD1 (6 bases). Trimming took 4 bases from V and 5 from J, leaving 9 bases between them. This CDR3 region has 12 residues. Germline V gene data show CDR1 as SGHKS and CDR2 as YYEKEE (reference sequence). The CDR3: CASSRDTETQYF. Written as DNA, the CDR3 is TGTGCCAGCAGCCGGGACACCGAGACCCAGTACTTC.

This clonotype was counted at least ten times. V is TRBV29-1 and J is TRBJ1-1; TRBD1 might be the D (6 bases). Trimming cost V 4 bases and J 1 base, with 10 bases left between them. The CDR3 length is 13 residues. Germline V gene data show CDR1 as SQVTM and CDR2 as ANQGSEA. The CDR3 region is CSVGQEANTEAFF. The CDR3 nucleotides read TGCAGCGTTGGACAGGAAGCGAACACTGAAGCTTTCTTT. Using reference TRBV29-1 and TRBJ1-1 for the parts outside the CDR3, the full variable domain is SAVISQKPSRDICQRGTSLTIQCQVDSQVTMMFWYRQQPGQSLTLIATANQGSEATYESGFVIDKFPISRPNLTFSTLTVSNMSPEDSSIYLCSVGQEANTEAFFGQGTRLTVV.

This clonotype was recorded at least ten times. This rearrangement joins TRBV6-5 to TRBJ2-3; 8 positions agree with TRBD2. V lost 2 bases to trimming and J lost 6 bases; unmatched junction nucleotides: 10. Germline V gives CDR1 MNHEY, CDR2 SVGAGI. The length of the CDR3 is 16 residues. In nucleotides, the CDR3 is TGTGCCAGCAGTTACGGGGCGGGACTAGTGCCGGATACGCAGTATTTT. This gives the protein CASSYGAGLVPDTQYF.

CDR3: CASSSTANYGYTF. CDR3 DNA sequence: TGTGCCAGCAGCTCGACCGCGAACTATGGCTACACCTTC. The rearrangement links TRBV7-8 to TRBJ1-2; D unclear. With 4 bases removed from V and 2 bases from J, the gap between germline ends came to 8 bases. CDR1 and CDR2 (germline): SGHVS, FQNEAQ. This CDR3 comprises 13 residues.

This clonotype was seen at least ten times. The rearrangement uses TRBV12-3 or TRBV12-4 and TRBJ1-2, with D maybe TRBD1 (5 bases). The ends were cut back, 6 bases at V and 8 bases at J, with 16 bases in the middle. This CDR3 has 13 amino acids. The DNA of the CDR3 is TGTGCCAGCAGCAAGGACGGGGCTTACGGCTACACCTTC. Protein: CASSKDGAYGYTF.

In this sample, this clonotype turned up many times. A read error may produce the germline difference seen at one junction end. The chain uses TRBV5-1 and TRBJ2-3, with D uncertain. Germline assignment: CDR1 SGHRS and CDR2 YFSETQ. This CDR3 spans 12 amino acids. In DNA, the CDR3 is TGTGCCAGCAGTTACAGCACAGATACGCAGTATTTT. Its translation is CASSYSTDTQYF.

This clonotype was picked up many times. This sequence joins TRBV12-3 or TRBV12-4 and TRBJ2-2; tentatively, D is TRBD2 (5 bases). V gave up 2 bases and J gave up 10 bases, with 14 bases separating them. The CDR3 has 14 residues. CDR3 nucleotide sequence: TGTGCCAGCAGTTTAATTCGGGGTTATCAGGAGCTGTTTTTT. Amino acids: CASSLIRGYQELFF.

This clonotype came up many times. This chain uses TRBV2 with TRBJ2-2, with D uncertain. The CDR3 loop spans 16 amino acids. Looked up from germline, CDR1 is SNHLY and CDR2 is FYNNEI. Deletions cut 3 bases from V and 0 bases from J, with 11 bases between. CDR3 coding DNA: TGTGCCAGCAGTGATTTTGGGCGCACGAACACCGGGGAGCTGTTTTTT. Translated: CASSDFGRTNTGELFF.

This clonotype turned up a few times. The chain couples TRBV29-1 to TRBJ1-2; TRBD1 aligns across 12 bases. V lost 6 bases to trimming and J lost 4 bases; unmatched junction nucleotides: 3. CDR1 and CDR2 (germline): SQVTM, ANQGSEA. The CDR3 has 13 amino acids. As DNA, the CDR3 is TGCAGCGTCGGGGGACAGGGGGCCTATGGCTACACCTTC. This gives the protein CSVGGQGAYGYTF.

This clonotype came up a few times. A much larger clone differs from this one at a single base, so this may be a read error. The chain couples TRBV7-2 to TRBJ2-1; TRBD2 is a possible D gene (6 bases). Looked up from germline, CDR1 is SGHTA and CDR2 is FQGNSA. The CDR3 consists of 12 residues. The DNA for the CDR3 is TGTGCCAGCAGCCCCCAGCCCCTCCGGAGGGTCTTC. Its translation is CASSPQPLRRVF. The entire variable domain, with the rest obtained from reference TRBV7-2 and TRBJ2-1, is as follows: GAGVSQSPSNKVTEKGKDVELRCDPISGHTALYWYRQSLGQGLEFLIYFQGNSAPDKSGLPSDRFSAERTGGSVSTLTIQRTQQEDSAVYLCASSPQPLRRVFGPGTRLTVL.

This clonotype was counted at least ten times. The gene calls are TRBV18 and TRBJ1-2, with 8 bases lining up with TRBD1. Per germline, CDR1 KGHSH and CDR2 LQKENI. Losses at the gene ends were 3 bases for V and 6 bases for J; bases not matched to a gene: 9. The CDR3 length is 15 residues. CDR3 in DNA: TGTGCCAGCTCACCCCCCGACAGGGGCTACGATGGCTACACCTTC. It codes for CASSPPDRGYDGYTF.

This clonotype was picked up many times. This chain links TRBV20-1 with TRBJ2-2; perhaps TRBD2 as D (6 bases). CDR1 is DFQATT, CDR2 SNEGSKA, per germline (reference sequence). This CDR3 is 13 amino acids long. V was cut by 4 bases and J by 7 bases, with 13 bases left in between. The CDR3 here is CSAMWPGSGELFF. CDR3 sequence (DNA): TGCAGTGCTATGTGGCCCGGGAGCGGGGAGCTGTTTTTT.